This paragraph reports one T cell receptor (beta chain). The antigen it binds to is not known. Base qualities are not recorded, but no much larger clone differs from it by a single base. The CDR3 regions of human TCRbeta chains were subjected to immunosequencing. The source study handled its data this way. Repertoire TCRs were checked for matches against a reference library of SARS-CoV-2-specific TCRs that had been generated using the MIRA antigen-specificity platform. Breadth was defined as the fraction of unique TCRs that were SARS-CoV-2-associated, and depth was defined as the fraction of total T cells that were SARS-CoV-2-associated. Using the MIRA data, every spike-specific TCR was mapped to the spike region that the TCR reacted to and assigned to either a CD4 or a CD8 class. Log10-transformed breadth and depth values were compared by one-way ANOVA with Sidak's multiple comparisons tests. TCRdb obtained this table from immuneACCESS and retained in-frame rearrangements with V and J assigned. These tables miss some clones; where compared with another copy, unresolved V genes account for less than half of the shortfall, and the remainder is unexplained. Clone size and the V and J calls come from that table; the DNA yielded D and trimming. Present in this sample are over 110,000 clones, 85% to 90% of which were seen just once. 1.5% to 2% of the sample lies in the top ten.

This specimen's time point label, per the study, means: about 28 days (+/-7) after the second vaccine dose. Because spike-specific TCR depth and breadth did not differ between the two schedules, AZD1222 recipients who got a second dose at roughly 4 weeks were pooled with those who got a second dose at roughly 12 weeks. Vaccinee samples came from UK trials COV001 and COV002, including a single-blind randomized controlled phase 2/3 trial of AZD1222 (ChAdOx1 nCoV-19) in healthy adults. For TCRbeta chain sequencing, PBMC samples were collected from trial participants at day 0 and at day 28 after the second dose. The sample belongs to a study of T cell responses to AZD1222 COVID-19 vaccine (dated by TCRdb to the early 2020s). About the study as a whole: A total of 240 or so trial participants underwent TCR sequencing, of whom approximately 200 had received two doses of AZD1222 and roughly 26 had received two doses of the MenACWY control vaccine. Trial participants were enrolled by age into subgroups of 18-55, 56-69 and 70-plus years, and roughly 150, 30 and 60 TCR-sequenced participants, respectively, were included in these subgroups. The investigation overall reported the following: The vaccine-associated CD4 TCRs covered the entire spike protein, and the dominant responses fell in regions 160-218 and 743-854. Because no day 14 peak-response samples were available, the repertoires could be characterized only after the peak T cell response. The 56-69-year group was small, and its depth increase did not reach significance, likely because of low power. After two AZD1222 doses, spike-specific TCR breadth and depth were significantly higher than at day 0 and than in MenACWY recipients. Nearly half of unique spike-specific TCRs reportedly recognized epitopes outside regions mutated in the B.1.351 and B.1.1.7 variants. Only a handful of AZD1222 recipients were SARS-CoV-2 seropositive at baseline, limiting conclusions about previously exposed vaccinees. Participants were mostly white British, with more females than males. The authors suggested clonal diversity may have been underestimated.

Here V drops 6 bases and J drops 6 bases, and the junction holds 4 bases not matched to any gene. The CDR3 goes from the cysteine to the phenylalanine over 12 residues. Only the CDR3 region is kept as DNA, spanning 36 bases read in frame from base 1. In the germline V gene, CDR1 corresponds to MNHEY and CDR2 to SVGAGI. The chain employs TRBV6-5 and TRBJ1-2; 7 bases in the junction line up with TRBD1. The sequencing here drew on peripheral blood, taken 28 days after the second AZD1222 dose. The receptor's source is an adult who received the AZD1222 COVID-19 vaccine. The DNA is as follows: TGTGCCAGCAGGAAAGGACAGGATGGCTACACCTTC. Its product reads: CASRKGQDGYTF.